The 16 T cell receptor beta chains in this list originate from one sample, sequenced in a study of blood T cell repertoires in COVID-19. The table came from immunoSEQ multiplex PCR; TCRdb's copy has only in-frame clones and leaves some out. This table holds 100,000 or so clones, 85% found once. Material: peripheral blood. Receptors were obtained from a man aged 55 to 70 with acute or convalescent COVID-19.

This chain uses TRBV5-6 with TRBJ2-7; D remains ambiguous. In germline, CDR1 is SGHDT, CDR2 YYEEEE. The length of the CDR3 is 14 residues. Trimming left V 6 bases short and J 0 bases short, with 13 bases between. For the CDR3, the DNA is TGTGCCAGCACCGGTGAGATTAACTCCTACGAGCAGTACTTC. It translates to CASTGEINSYEQYF.

This rearrangement joins TRBV5-1 to TRBJ1-3, with 9 bases matching TRBD1. The CDR3 runs to 16 residues. Looked up from germline, CDR1 is SGHRS and CDR2 is YFSETQ. V lost 4 bases and J lost 2; bases outside the gene matches: 7. CDR3 amino acids: CASSPTGQGTGNTIYF. The CDR3 DNA follows: TGCGCCAGCAGCCCGACAGGACAGGGGACTGGAAACACCATATATTTT.

V is TRBV2 and J is TRBJ1-6; TRBD1 aligns across 9 bases. V was clipped by 6 bases and J by 5 bases; unmatched bases: 5. CDR1 and CDR2 from the germline V gene are SNHLY and FYNNEI. The CDR3 length is 15 residues. The CDR3 sequence: CASRTDRGNNSPLHF. The CDR3 bases are TGTGCCAGCAGGACGGACAGGGGAAATAATTCACCCCTCCACTTT.

The V call is TRBV30, the J call TRBJ1-1; no definite D call. This CDR3 comprises 13 residues. Per germline, CDR1 GTSNPN and CDR2 SVGIG (reference sequence). CDR3 bases: TGTGCGGAGGGAGGGATTGGGAACACTGAAGCTTTCTTT. This sequence encodes CAEGGIGNTEAFF.

The chain employs TRBV4-1 and TRBJ2-5, with D possibly being TRBD1 (6 bases). Germline CDR1 and CDR2: MGHRA and YSYEKL. The V gene lost 0 bases and the J gene lost 5 bases, with 19 bases spanning the gap. The CDR3 extends over 17 amino acids. CDR3 protein: CASSQDDHTGFRETQYF. The DNA for the CDR3 is TGCGCCAGCAGCCAAGATGATCATACAGGGTTCAGGGAGACCCAGTACTTC.

The table lists this clone with a count of one. J is TRBJ2-5 and V is TRBV19, with a tentative D call TRBD2 (5 bases). Looked up from germline, CDR1 is LNHDA and CDR2 is SQIVND (reference sequence). The CDR3 is 15 amino acids. V was pared by 3 bases and J by 2 bases, with 13 bases between. In nucleotides, the CDR3 is TGTGCCAGTAGTATTACCGGGATCCATCAAGAGACCCAGTACTTC. It codes for CASSITGIHQETQYF.

This clone showed up just once. V and J are TRBV5-4 and TRBJ2-2; 8 bases are shared with TRBD1. The V gene end was trimmed by 4 bases and the J gene end by 2 bases; junction bases not matched to a gene: 10. In germline, CDR1 is SGHNT, CDR2 YYREEE (reference sequence). The CDR3 loop spans 17 amino acids. The CDR3 loop is CASSTTSQGANTGELFF. The CDR3 bases are TGTGCCAGCAGCACCACTTCTCAGGGGGCCAACACCGGGGAGCTGTTTTTT.

The chain employs TRBV13 and TRBJ1-6, with D perhaps matching TRBD1 (5 bases). Germline loops: CDR1 PRHDT, CDR2 FYEKMQ (reference sequence). The CDR3 covers 15 residues. V was shortened by 4 bases and J by 10 bases, with 17 bases between the two germline ends. The CDR3 DNA is TGTGCCAGCAGCTCCGGCCAGGGCCGGCGGTCACCCCTCCACTTT. Protein: CASSSGQGRRSPLHF. The complete variable domain, with remaining parts taken from reference TRBV13 and TRBJ1-6, reads AAGVIQSPRHLIKEKRETATLKCYPIPRHDTVYWYQQGPGQDPQFLISFYEKMQSDKGSIPDRFSAQQFSDYHSELNMSSLELGDSALYFCASSSGQGRRSPLHFGNGTRLTVT.

The V and J genes are TRBV4-1 and TRBJ1-1, with 7 bases identical to TRBD1. Trimming cost V 0 bases and J 4 bases; bases outside gene matches: 2. Germline V CDR1 and CDR2: MGHRA, YSYEKL. The CDR3 has 14 residues. CDR3 bases: TGCGCCAGCAGCCAAGATCGGACAGGCACTGAAGCTTTCTTT. Translation: CASSQDRTGTEAFF.

This rearrangement joins TRBV5-4 to TRBJ2-3; a weak D match, TRBD2 (5 bases). Trimming removed 1 base at V and 1 base at J, with 10 bases between. Germline CDR1 SGHNT, CDR2 YYREEE (reference sequence). The CDR3 spans 15 residues. The CDR3 sequence: CASSLSSRRTDTQYF. The CDR3 region has the DNA TGTGCCAGCAGCTTGTCTAGCAGGCGCACAGATACGCAGTATTTT.

V is TRBV18 and J is TRBJ2-4; the match to TRBD2 covers 7 bases. Germline assignment: CDR1 KGHSH and CDR2 LQKENI. This CDR3 has 13 amino acids. The trim removed 6 bases at V and 7 bases at J, leaving 6 bases unmatched. In DNA, the CDR3 is TGTGCCAGCTCCTTTAGGGAGGGGAACATTCAGTACTTC. This codes for CASSFREGNIQYF.

V and J are TRBV6-2 or TRBV6-3 and TRBJ1-5, with 8 bases aligning to TRBD1. Germline CDR1 MNHEY, CDR2 SVGEGT. Germline trimming cut 6 bases from V and 3 bases from J; bases unmatched to any gene: 7. This CDR3 contains 15 residues. DNA for the CDR3: TGTGCCAGCAGCCAAATCAGGGGGCCCAATCAGCCCCAGCATTTT. Protein product: CASSQIRGPNQPQHF.

In this sample, this clone turned up once. This chain joins TRBV4-1 and TRBJ1-4, with a tentative D call TRBD1 (5 bases). V lost 8 bases and J lost 0, with 7 bases in between. The germline gives CDR1 MGHRA, CDR2 YSYEKL. The CDR3 contains 13 residues. This chain's CDR3 is CASGGATNEKLFF. CDR3 coding DNA: TGCGCCAGCGGAGGGGCAACTAATGAAAAACTGTTTTTT.

J is TRBJ2-3 and V is TRBV6-5; a weak D match, TRBD1 (5 bases). V was cut by 4 bases and J by 2 bases, with 13 bases left in between. In germline, CDR1 is MNHEY, CDR2 SVGAGI. CDR3 length: 15 residues. The CDR3 DNA follows: TGTGCCAGCAGTTCGAGGACAACCTCCACAGATACGCAGTATTTT. Its translation: CASSSRTTSTDTQYF.

The V and J genes are TRBV4-1 and TRBJ1-5; D unclear. Germline CDR1 is MGHRA and CDR2 is YSYEKL. The CDR3 spans 15 residues. V was trimmed by 3 bases and J by 7 bases, leaving 16 bases between them. The CDR3 sequence is CASSQDWARGQPQHF. CDR3 sequence (DNA): TGCGCCAGCAGCCAGGATTGGGCTCGAGGGCAGCCCCAGCATTTT.

The chain combines TRBV18 with TRBJ2-7, with TRBD1 identical over 9 bases. The trim removed 3 bases at V and 6 bases at J, leaving 9 bases unmatched. Germline V gives CDR1 KGHSH, CDR2 LQKENI. The CDR3 contains 15 residues. CDR3 in DNA: TGTGCCAGCTCACCTTCCCCGGGACAGGGCATCGAGCAGTACTTC. Protein sequence: CASSPSPGQGIEQYF.